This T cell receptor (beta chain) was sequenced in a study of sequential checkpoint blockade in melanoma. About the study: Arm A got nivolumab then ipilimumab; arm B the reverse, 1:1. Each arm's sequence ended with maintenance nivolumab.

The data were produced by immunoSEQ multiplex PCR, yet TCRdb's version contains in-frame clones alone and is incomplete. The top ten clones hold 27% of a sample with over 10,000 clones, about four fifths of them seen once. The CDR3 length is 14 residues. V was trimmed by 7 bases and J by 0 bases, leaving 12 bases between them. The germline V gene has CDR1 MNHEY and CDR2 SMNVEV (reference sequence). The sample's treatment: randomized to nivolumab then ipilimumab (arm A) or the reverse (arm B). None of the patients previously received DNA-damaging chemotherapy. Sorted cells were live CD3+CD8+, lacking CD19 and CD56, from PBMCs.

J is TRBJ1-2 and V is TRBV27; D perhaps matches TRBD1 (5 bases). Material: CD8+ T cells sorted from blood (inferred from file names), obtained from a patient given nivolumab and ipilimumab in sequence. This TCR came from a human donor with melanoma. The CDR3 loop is CASTAGGANYGYTF. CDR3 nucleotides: TGTGCCAGCACGGCGGGAGGGGCTAACTATGGCTACACCTTC.